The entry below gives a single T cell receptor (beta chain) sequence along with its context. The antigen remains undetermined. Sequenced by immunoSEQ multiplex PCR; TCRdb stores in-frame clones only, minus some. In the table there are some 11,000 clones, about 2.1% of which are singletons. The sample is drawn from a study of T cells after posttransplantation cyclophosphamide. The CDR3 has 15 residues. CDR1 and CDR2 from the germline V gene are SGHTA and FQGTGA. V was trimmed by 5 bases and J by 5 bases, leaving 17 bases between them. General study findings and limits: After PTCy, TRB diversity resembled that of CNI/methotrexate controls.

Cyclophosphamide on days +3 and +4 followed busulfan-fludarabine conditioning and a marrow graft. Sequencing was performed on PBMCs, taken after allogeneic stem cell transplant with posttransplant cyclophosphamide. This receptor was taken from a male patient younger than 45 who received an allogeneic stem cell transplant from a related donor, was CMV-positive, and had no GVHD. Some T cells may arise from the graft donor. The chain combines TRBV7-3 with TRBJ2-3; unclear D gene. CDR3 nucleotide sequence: TGTGCCAGCAGCCGATCTAGAGATATGGGAGATACGCAGTATTTT. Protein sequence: CASSRSRDMGDTQYF. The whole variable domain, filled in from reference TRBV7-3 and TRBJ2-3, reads GAGVSQTPSNKVTEKGKYVELRCDPISGHTALYWYRQSLGQGPEFLIYFQGTGAADDSGLPNDRFFAVRPEGSVSTLKIQRTERGDSAVYLCASSRSRDMGDTQYFGPGTRLTVL.